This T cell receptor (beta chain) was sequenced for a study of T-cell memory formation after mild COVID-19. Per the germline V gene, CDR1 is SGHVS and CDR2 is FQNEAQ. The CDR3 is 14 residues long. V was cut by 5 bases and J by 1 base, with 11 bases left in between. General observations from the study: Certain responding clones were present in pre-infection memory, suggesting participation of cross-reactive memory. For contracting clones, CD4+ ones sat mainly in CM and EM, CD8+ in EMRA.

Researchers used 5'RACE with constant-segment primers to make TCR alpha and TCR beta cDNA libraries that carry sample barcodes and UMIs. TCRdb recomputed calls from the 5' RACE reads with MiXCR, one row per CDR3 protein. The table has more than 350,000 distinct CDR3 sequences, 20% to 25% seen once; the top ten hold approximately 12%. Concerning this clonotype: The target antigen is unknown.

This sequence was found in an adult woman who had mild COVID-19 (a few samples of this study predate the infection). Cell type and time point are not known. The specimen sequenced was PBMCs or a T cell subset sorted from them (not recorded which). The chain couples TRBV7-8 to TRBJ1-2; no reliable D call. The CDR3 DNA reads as TGTGCCAGCAGCCGCCGTGAGGTTAACTATGGCTACACCTTC. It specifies CASSRREVNYGYTF.